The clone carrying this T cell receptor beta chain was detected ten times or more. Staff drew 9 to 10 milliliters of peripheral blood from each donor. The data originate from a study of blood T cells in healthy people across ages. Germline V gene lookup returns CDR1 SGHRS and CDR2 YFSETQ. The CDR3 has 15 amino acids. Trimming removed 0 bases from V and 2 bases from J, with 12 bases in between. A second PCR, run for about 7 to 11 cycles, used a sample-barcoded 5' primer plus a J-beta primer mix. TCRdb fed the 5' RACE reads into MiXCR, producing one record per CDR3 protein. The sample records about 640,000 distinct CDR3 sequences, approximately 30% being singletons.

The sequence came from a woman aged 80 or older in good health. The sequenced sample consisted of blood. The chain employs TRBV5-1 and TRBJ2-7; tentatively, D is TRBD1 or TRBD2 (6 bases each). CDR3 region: CASSLGGGGPYEQYF. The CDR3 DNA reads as TGCGCCAGCAGCTTGGGAGGAGGGGGGCCCTACGAGCAGTACTTC.